Below are 24 T cell receptor beta chains sequenced from a single sample in a study of cytomegalovirus exposure and HLA in healthy donors. Vbeta (60) and Jbeta (13) primers were used in the PCR. Sequencing used immunoSEQ multiplex PCR; TCRdb keeps in-frame clones, though not all of them. This sample's table has around 65,000 clones. Sequenced: PBMCs. The receptors originated from a young man in good health and CMV-seropositive.

The V call is TRBV2, the J call TRBJ1-4; D call uncertain. The V and J ends lost 6 bases and 5 bases respectively, with 13 bases between them. Germline values: CDR1 SNHLY, CDR2 FYNNEI. The CDR3 consists of 14 residues. The CDR3 is CASSPGSRNEKLFF. The DNA of the CDR3 is TGTGCCAGCAGCCCAGGCAGCCGAAATGAAAAACTGTTTTTT.

This chain joins TRBV30 and TRBJ2-3; D perhaps matches TRBD1 (6 bases). The CDR3 sequence is 15 residues long. Germline lookup yields CDR1 GTSNPN and CDR2 SVGIG (reference sequence). V lost 3 bases, J lost 4 bases, and 17 bases lay in between. The CDR3 coding sequence is TGTGCCTGGAGGGACCAGGGGCCTCGGGCAGATACGCAGTATTTT. This sequence encodes CAWRDQGPRADTQYF.

The V gene is TRBV12-5, the J gene TRBJ1-2, with D maybe TRBD1 (5 bases). Trimming left V 2 bases short and J 11 bases short, with 15 bases between. Germline loops: CDR1 LGHNT, CDR2 FRNRAP. The CDR3 spans 13 residues. In DNA, the CDR3 is TGTGCTAGTGGTTTGCCGCCGGGACGGGGGTACACCTTC. It yields the protein CASGLPPGRGYTF.

The V gene is TRBV9, the J gene TRBJ2-5; D might be TRBD2 (5 bases). The CDR3 runs to 14 residues. Germline V gives CDR1 SGDLS, CDR2 YYNGEE. V was shortened by 0 bases and J by 3 bases, with 9 bases between the two germline ends. The CDR3 bases are TGTGCCAGCAGCGTAGGTTACGGGAAAGAGACCCAGTACTTC. Translating gives CASSVGYGKETQYF.

The chain combines TRBV7-9 with TRBJ2-1; 9 bases match TRBD2. J was trimmed by 10 bases and V by 5 bases; bases with no gene match: 18. CDR3 size: 17 residues. The V gene's germline CDR1 is SEHNR and CDR2 FQNEAQ (reference sequence). CDR3 bases: TGTGCCAGCAGCCAAGAAGGCCCGGGCGGGGGGGGAAAAGAGCAGTTCTTC. Protein product: CASSQEGPGGGGKEQFF.

The CDR3 sequence: CASSGDRRENGYTF. CDR3 DNA: TGTGCCAGCAGTGGGGACAGGAGGGAAAATGGCTACACCTTC. The chain joins TRBV6-1 to TRBJ1-2; 8 nucleotides line up with TRBD1. Per germline, CDR1 MNHNS and CDR2 SASEGT. The junction had 7 bases not matched to a gene; V was cut back by 4 bases and J by 6 bases. This CDR3 comprises 14 residues.

The rearrangement uses TRBV29-1 and TRBJ1-1; D is uncertain. This CDR3 has 11 residues. Germline CDR1 and CDR2: SQVTM and ANQGSEA. V lost 5 bases to trimming and J lost 7 bases, with 11 bases between them. CDR3 loop: CSVYSFGEAFF. The CDR3 DNA follows: TGCAGCGTTTACAGTTTCGGTGAAGCTTTCTTT.

CDR3 in amino acids: CASSQAGTGGQSEQFF. CDR3 DNA: TGCGCCAGCAGCCAGGCCGGGACAGGGGGCCAAAGTGAGCAGTTCTTC. This chain joins TRBV4-1 and TRBJ2-1; 12 nucleotides line up with TRBD1. The CDR3 length is 16 residues. CDR1 is MGHRA and CDR2 is YSYEKL in the germline V gene. V lost 3 bases to trimming and J lost 9 bases; unmatched junction nucleotides: 9.

This chain joins TRBV30 and TRBJ1-2; a weak D match, TRBD1 (5 bases). Germline V CDR1 and CDR2: GTSNPN, SVGIG (reference sequence). Trimming took off 1 base at V and 2 bases at J, with 14 bases between the two ends. The CDR3 runs 15 residues. The CDR3: CAWSEPGQGNYGYTF. The CDR3 bases are TGTGCCTGGAGTGAGCCCGGGCAGGGAAACTATGGCTACACCTTC.

The chain employs TRBV18 and TRBJ2-2; 9 bases match TRBD1. Germline-derived CDR1 and CDR2 are KGHSH and LQKENI. The ends lost 6 bases at V and 7 bases at J; junction bases unmatched: 12. CDR3 length: 16 residues. DNA for the CDR3: TGTGCCAGCTCCCCGGGACAGGGAATAAGGATCGGGGAGCTGTTTTTT. Translated: CASSPGQGIRIGELFF.

CDR3 sequence reads: CASSYSGLATQEQFF. The CDR3 nucleotides read TGTGCCAGCAGTTACTCGGGACTAGCCACCCAAGAGCAGTTCTTC. The rearrangement uses TRBV6-5 and TRBJ2-1; 9 nucleotides line up with TRBD2. V lost 0 bases to trimming and J lost 10 bases; unmatched junction nucleotides: 7. CDR1 MNHEY and CDR2 SVGAGI come from the germline V gene. This CDR3 region has 15 residues.

This chain joins TRBV2 and TRBJ1-1; TRBD1 matches 7 bases. From germline, CDR1 is SNHLY and CDR2 FYNNEI. CDR3 length equals 12 residues. V lost 3 bases to trimming and J lost 10 bases; unmatched junction nucleotides: 5. In nucleotides, the CDR3 is TGTGCCAGCAGTGAGACAGGGCGGTCAGCTTTCTTT. It specifies CASSETGRSAFF. Using reference TRBV2 and TRBJ1-1 for the parts outside the CDR3, the full variable domain is EPEVTQTPSHQVTQMGQEVILRCVPISNHLYFYWYRQILGQKVEFLVSFYNNEISEKSEIFDDQFSVERPDGSNFTLKIRSTKLEDSAMYFCASSETGRSAFFGQGTRLTVV.

The gene calls are TRBV4-2 and TRBJ1-4; a possible D gene is TRBD1 (6 bases). V was trimmed by 7 bases and J by 6 bases, leaving 21 bases between them. This CDR3 is 16 amino acids long. Per the germline V gene, CDR1 is LGHNA and CDR2 is YNFKEQ. The CDR3 DNA reads as TGTGCCAGCACCCCCCGGCTTGAGGGGGAGCATGAAAAACTGTTTTTT. It is translated as CASTPRLEGEHEKLFF.

In nucleotides, the CDR3 is TGTGCCAGCAGCTCGGGACAGCGCACCGGGGAGCTGTTTTTT. Translation gives CASSSGQRTGELFF. V is TRBV7-3 and J is TRBJ2-2; 7 bases line up with TRBD1. V lost 4 bases and J lost 4; bases outside the gene matches: 3. Germline CDR1 reads SGHTA; CDR2 reads FQGTGA. This CDR3 spans 14 amino acids.

This sequence joins TRBV5-6 and TRBJ1-2; 7 bases agree with TRBD1. Germline assignment: CDR1 SGHDT and CDR2 YYEEEE. Trimming removed 0 bases from V and 6 bases from J; junction bases left unmatched: 8. This CDR3 spans 15 amino acids. CDR3 nucleotide sequence: TGTGCCAGCAGCTTGGGGGCAGGGGGAATCCATGGCTACACCTTC. Translating gives CASSLGAGGIHGYTF. The full variable domain, rest sourced from reference TRBV5-6 and TRBJ1-2, is DAGVTQSPTHLIKTRGQQVTLRCSPKSGHDTVSWYQQALGQGPQFIFQYYEEEERQRGNFPDRFSGHQFPNYSSELNVNALLLGDSALYLCASSLGAGGIHGYTFGSGTRLTVV.

The chain joins TRBV7-9 to TRBJ2-1, with D possibly matching TRBD2 (7 bases). This CDR3 is built from 16 residues. Trimming pared 5 bases from V and 2 bases from J, leaving 16 bases between. CDR1 is SEHNR, CDR2 FQNEAQ, per germline (reference sequence). In DNA form, the CDR3 reads TGTGCCAGCAGCCAGGGGTGGGAGGGCCCCTACAATGAGCAGTTCTTC. Its protein is CASSQGWEGPYNEQFF.

V is TRBV15 and J is TRBJ1-1, with TRBD1 matching over 9 bases. The germline V gene encodes CDR1 LNHNV and CDR2 YYDKDF (reference sequence). V gave up 3 bases and J gave up 3 bases; unmatched junction bases: 8. The CDR3 covers 16 residues. The CDR3 DNA follows: TGTGCCACCAGCAGCGACCGGACAGGGGTTGACACTGAAGCTTTCTTT. As protein: CATSSDRTGVDTEAFF.

The chain has TRBV19 and TRBJ1-5; no clear D gene. The CDR3 loop spans 15 amino acids. V gave up 3 bases and J gave up 4 bases, with 13 bases separating them. Germline V gives CDR1 LNHDA, CDR2 SQIVND (reference sequence). CDR3 amino acids: CASSISWAGNQPQHF. DNA of the CDR3: TGTGCCAGTAGTATTTCCTGGGCAGGTAATCAGCCCCAGCATTTT. Filled out from reference TRBV19 and TRBJ1-5, the complete variable domain reads DGGITQSPKYLFRKEGQNVTLSCEQNLNHDAMYWYRQDPGQGLRLIYYSQIVNDFQKGDIAEGYSVSREKKESFPLTVTSAQKNPTAFYLCASSISWAGNQPQHFGDGTRLSIL.

This sequence joins TRBV6-1 and TRBJ1-1; D not certain. Trimming pared 2 bases from V and 0 bases from J, leaving 13 bases between. Germline V CDR1 and CDR2: MNHNS, SASEGT. The CDR3 consists of 16 residues. CDR3 sequence: CASSERTAFMNTEAFF. CDR3 nucleotides: TGTGCCAGCAGTGAAAGGACTGCGTTCATGAACACTGAAGCTTTCTTT.

The chain employs TRBV5-6 and TRBJ2-7; 7 bases match TRBD1. The ends lost 3 bases at V and 2 bases at J; junction bases unmatched: 8. The germline V gene encodes CDR1 SGHDT and CDR2 YYEEEE. The CDR3 runs 15 residues. CDR3 coding DNA: TGTGCCAGCAGCTGGGAAGGGGGCCTCGCCTACGAGCAGTACTTC. Protein sequence: CASSWEGGLAYEQYF.

J is TRBJ1-4 and V is TRBV5-5, with a possible D match to TRBD1 (6 bases). V was pared by 4 bases and J by 7 bases, with 11 bases between. The CDR3 loop spans 13 amino acids. The germline V gene has CDR1 SGHKS and CDR2 YYEKEE (reference sequence). The CDR3 is CASSRPTGEKLFF. The CDR3 DNA reads as TGTGCCAGCAGCCGTCCGACAGGTGAAAAACTGTTTTTT.

This sequence joins TRBV4-1 and TRBJ1-6; D is possibly TRBD1 (6 bases). Trimming took 4 bases from V and 11 from J, leaving 18 bases between them. Germline assignment: CDR1 MGHRA and CDR2 YSYEKL. The CDR3 sequence is 15 residues long. The CDR3 sequence is CASSPHRELFAPLHF. The CDR3 DNA follows: TGCGCCAGCAGCCCTCACAGGGAGCTTTTTGCACCCCTCCACTTT.

V is TRBV2 and J is TRBJ1-2; a weak D match, TRBD1 (5 bases). Germline CDR1 is SNHLY and CDR2 is FYNNEI. Between the trimmed V and J ends, which lost 4 bases and 4 bases, there was a span of 10 bases. The CDR3 covers 13 residues. CDR3 sequence: CASSGRGLYGYTF. The CDR3, as DNA: TGTGCCAGCAGTGGTCGGGGACTCTATGGCTACACCTTC.

The chain carries TRBV6-5 and TRBJ1-5; the match to TRBD1 covers 7 bases. CDR3 length equals 14 residues. Per germline, CDR1 MNHEY and CDR2 SVGAGI. V shed 0 bases and J 5 bases; nucleotides not matched to a gene: 1. CDR3 in DNA: TGTGCCAGCAGTTACTCGGGGACAGATCAGCCCCAGCATTTT. The encoded protein is CASSYSGTDQPQHF.